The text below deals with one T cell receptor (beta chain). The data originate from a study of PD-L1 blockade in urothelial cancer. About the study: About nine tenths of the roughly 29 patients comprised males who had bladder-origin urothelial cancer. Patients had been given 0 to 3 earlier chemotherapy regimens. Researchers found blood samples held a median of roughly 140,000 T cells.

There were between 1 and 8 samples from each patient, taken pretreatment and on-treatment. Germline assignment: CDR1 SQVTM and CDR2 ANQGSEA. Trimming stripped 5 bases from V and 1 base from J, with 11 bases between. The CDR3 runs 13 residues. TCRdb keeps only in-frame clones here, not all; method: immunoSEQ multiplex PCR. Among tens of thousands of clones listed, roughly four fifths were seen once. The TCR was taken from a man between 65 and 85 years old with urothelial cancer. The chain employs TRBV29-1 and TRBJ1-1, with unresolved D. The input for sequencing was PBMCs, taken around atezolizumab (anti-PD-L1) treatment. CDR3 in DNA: TGCAGCGTTCCTAGGTCGTCGAACACTGAAGCTTTCTTT. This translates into CSVPRSSNTEAFF.